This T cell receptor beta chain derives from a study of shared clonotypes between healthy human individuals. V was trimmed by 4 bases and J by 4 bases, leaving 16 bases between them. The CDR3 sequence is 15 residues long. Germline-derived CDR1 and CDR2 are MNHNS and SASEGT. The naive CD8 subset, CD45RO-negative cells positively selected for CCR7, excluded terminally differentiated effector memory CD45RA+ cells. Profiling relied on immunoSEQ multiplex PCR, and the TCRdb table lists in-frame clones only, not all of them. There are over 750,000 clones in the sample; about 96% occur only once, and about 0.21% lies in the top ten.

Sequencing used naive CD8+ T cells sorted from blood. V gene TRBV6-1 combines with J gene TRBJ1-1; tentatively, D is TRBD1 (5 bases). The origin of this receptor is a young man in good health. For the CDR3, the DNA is TGTGCCAGCAGTGCCTACCAGGGATTGGGCACTGAAGCTTTCTTT. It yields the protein CASSAYQGLGTEAFF.